A selection of T cell receptor beta chains follows, all from one sample in a study of blood T cell repertoires in COVID-19. The protocol was immunoSEQ multiplex PCR, while the TCRdb copy is restricted to in-frame clones and leaves out a portion. Counted here are more than 150,000 clones, approximately 87% occurring once; the ten biggest clones make up less than 25%. The sequenced sample consisted of peripheral blood. The receptor set was obtained from a man in his sixties or seventies with active or convalescent COVID-19. The CDR3 runs from the conserved cysteine through the conserved F or W. Fields, in order: CDR3 protein, CDR3 DNA, clone size, D gene, J gene, V gene. D genes are given only for firm matches. Size is omitted from some rows. Given values are once, few, many or a class for expanded clones.

CDR3: CASSLAGRENEQYF
DNA: TGTGCCAGCAGCTTGGCCGGGAGGGAAAACGAGCAGTACTTC
size: NA
D: TRBD2
J: TRBJ2-7
V: TRBV5-4

CDR3: CASDTGGLSSYEQYF
DNA: TGTGCCAGCGACACAGGGGGCCTAAGCTCCTACGAGCAGTACTTC
size: NA
D: TRBD1
J: TRBJ2-7
V: TRBV2

CDR3: CASSWTGGISYEQYF
DNA: TGCGCCAGCAGCTGGACAGGGGGAATTTCCTACGAGCAGTACTTC
size: NA
D: TRBD1
J: TRBJ2-7
V: TRBV5-1

CDR3: CASSSTGEQFF
DNA: TGTGCCAGCAGTTCGACAGGCGAGCAGTTCTTC
size: NA
D: NA
J: TRBJ2-1
V: TRBV27

CDR3: CASSLGQTNSPLHF
DNA: TGTGCCAGCAGCTTGGGGCAGACAAATTCACCCCTCCACTTT
size: NA
D: NA
J: TRBJ1-6
V: TRBV5-6

CDR3: CASSLTGAPVEPQHF
DNA: TGCGCCAGCAGCCTGACAGGAGCCCCTGTAGAGCCCCAGCATTTT
size: once
D: NA
J: TRBJ1-5
V: TRBV5-1

CDR3: CASSTTGVDYGYTF
DNA: TGTGCCAGTAGTACAACAGGGGTTGACTATGGCTACACCTTC
size: once
D: TRBD1
J: TRBJ1-2
V: TRBV19

CDR3: CASSSRRGAEAFF
DNA: TGTGCCAGCAGTTCCCGCAGGGGTGCTGAAGCTTTCTTT
size: NA
D: NA
J: TRBJ1-1
V: TRBV7-6

CDR3: CASSIDVGKTTEQYF
DNA: TGTGCCAGTAGTATAGATGTGGGCAAAACGACCGAGCAGTACTTC
size: NA
D: NA
J: TRBJ2-7
V: TRBV19

CDR3: CATSDLGSENTGELFF
DNA: TGTGCCACCAGTGATTTGGGTAGCGAGAACACCGGGGAGCTGTTTTTT
size: NA
D: NA
J: TRBJ2-2
V: TRBV24-1

CDR3: CASSFSGSYGYTF
DNA: TGTGCCAGCAGCTTCTCAGGGTCGTATGGCTACACCTTC
size: NA
D: NA
J: TRBJ1-2
V: TRBV11-2

CDR3: CASSRRTGGYSTDTQYF
DNA: TGTGCCAGCAGCCGGAGGACAGGGGGCTACAGCACAGATACGCAGTATTTT
size: few
D: TRBD1
J: TRBJ2-3
V: TRBV9

CDR3: CASSTPYADTQYF
DNA: TGTGCCAGCAGCACTCCCTACGCAGATACGCAGTATTTT
size: NA
D: NA
J: TRBJ2-3
V: TRBV7-9

CDR3: CASSKQGALSNQPQHF
DNA: TGTGCCAGCAGTAAACAGGGGGCCTTGAGCAATCAGCCCCAGCATTTT
size: NA
D: TRBD1
J: TRBJ1-5
V: TRBV2

CDR3: CASSQGMKQDTNYGYTF
DNA: TGTGCCAGCAGCCAGGGGATGAAGCAAGACACCAACTATGGCTACACCTTC
size: NA
D: NA
J: TRBJ1-2
V: TRBV5-4

CDR3: CASSLGGVSGRETQYF
DNA: TGTGCCAGCAGCTTGGGTGGGGTATCGGGAAGGGAGACCCAGTACTTC
size: once
D: NA
J: TRBJ2-5
V: TRBV7-3

CDR3: CASSYFRGAGYGYTF
DNA: TGTGCCAGCAGTTACTTTCGGGGGGCCGGTTATGGCTACACCTTC
size: once
D: NA
J: TRBJ1-2
V: TRBV6-5

CDR3: CASSPRDGGSNQPQHF
DNA: TGTGCCAGCTCCCCCCGGGACGGGGGTAGCAATCAGCCCCAGCATTTT
size: few
D: NA
J: TRBJ1-5
V: TRBV18

CDR3: CASSLEGEREKLFF
DNA: TGTGCCAGCAGCTTAGAAGGGGAACGGGAAAAACTGTTTTTT
size: NA
D: NA
J: TRBJ1-4
V: TRBV7-9

CDR3: CASRPGGSVNTEAFF
DNA: TGTGCCAGCAGGCCAGGGGGCAGCGTGAACACTGAAGCTTTCTTT
size: NA
D: TRBD1
J: TRBJ1-1
V: TRBV27

CDR3: CASSPRQGEGGGYTF
DNA: TGCGCCAGCAGCCCGCGACAGGGGGAGGGTGGTGGCTACACCTTC
size: NA
D: TRBD1
J: TRBJ1-2
V: TRBV5-1

CDR3: CASSFAAGVGTGELFF
DNA: TGCGCCAGCAGCTTCGCAGCGGGAGTGGGCACCGGGGAGCTGTTTTTT
size: NA
D: TRBD2
J: TRBJ2-2
V: TRBV5-1

CDR3: CASSSSRSSGNTIYF
DNA: TGTGCCAGCAGCTCTAGCAGGAGCTCTGGAAACACCATATATTTT
size: NA
D: NA
J: TRBJ1-3
V: TRBV7-6

CDR3: CASSVTVNTEAFF
DNA: TGCGCCAGCAGTGTGACAGTGAACACTGAAGCTTTCTTT
size: NA
D: NA
J: TRBJ1-1
V: TRBV5-1

CDR3: CASSYSGQGITEAFF
DNA: TGTGCCAGCAGTTACTCAGGACAGGGGATCACTGAAGCTTTCTTT
size: NA
D: TRBD1
J: TRBJ1-1
V: TRBV6-6

CDR3: CASSPTSGRSNEQFF
DNA: TGTGCCAGCAGCCCTACTAGCGGGAGATCAAATGAGCAGTTCTTC
size: NA
D: TRBD2
J: TRBJ2-1
V: TRBV7-2

CDR3: CASSLGPQGQGGYTF
DNA: TGTGCCAGCAGCTTAGGCCCACAGGGCCAAGGTGGCTACACCTTC
size: NA
D: NA
J: TRBJ1-2
V: TRBV7-6

CDR3: CASSSQGAGRNYGYTF
DNA: TGCGCCAGCAGCTCGCAGGGGGCAGGTAGAAACTATGGCTACACCTTC
size: few
D: TRBD1
J: TRBJ1-2
V: TRBV5-1

CDR3: CASSYSQGSLPEQYF
DNA: TGTGCCAGCAGTTACTCCCAGGGGAGTTTACCCGAGCAGTACTTC
size: NA
D: NA
J: TRBJ2-7
V: TRBV6-5

CDR3: CASSLDRGAGTEAFF
DNA: TGCGCCAGCAGCTTGGATCGGGGAGCTGGGACTGAAGCTTTCTTT
size: NA
D: NA
J: TRBJ1-1
V: TRBV5-1

CDR3: CASSFRTGTGGELFF
DNA: TGTGCCAGCAGCTTCCGGACAGGGACGGGCGGGGAGCTGTTTTTT
size: NA
D: TRBD1
J: TRBJ2-2
V: TRBV7-6

CDR3: CASSLGGVLAKNIQYF
DNA: TGTGCCAGCAGCCTGGGGGGGGTCCTAGCCAAAAACATTCAGTACTTC
size: NA
D: TRBD2
J: TRBJ2-4
V: TRBV5-4

CDR3: CASSLYPASGGRETQYF
DNA: TGCGCCAGCAGCTTGTATCCGGCTAGCGGGGGGCGAGAGACCCAGTACTTC
size: NA
D: TRBD2
J: TRBJ2-5
V: TRBV5-1

CDR3: CASSPGMPFQYF
DNA: TGTGCCAGCAGCCCCGGGATGCCTTTCCAGTACTTC
size: NA
D: NA
J: TRBJ2-7
V: TRBV7-9

CDR3: CASSNQGSSYNEQFF
DNA: TGTGCCAGTAGTAATCAGGGGAGCTCCTACAATGAGCAGTTCTTC
size: NA
D: NA
J: TRBJ2-1
V: TRBV19

CDR3: CASSQAGGALYEQYF
DNA: TGTGCCAGCAGCCAAGCAGGGGGCGCGCTCTACGAGCAGTACTTC
size: NA
D: TRBD1
J: TRBJ2-7
V: TRBV14

CDR3: CASSTRQGGRNNEQFF
DNA: TGTGCCAGCAGCACTCGACAGGGAGGTCGCAACAATGAGCAGTTCTTC
size: NA
D: NA
J: TRBJ2-1
V: TRBV11-2

CDR3: CASSLTLAGAYNEQFF
DNA: TGTGCCAGCAGCTTAACCCTCGCGGGAGCATACAATGAGCAGTTCTTC
size: NA
D: TRBD2
J: TRBJ2-1
V: TRBV7-2

CDR3: CASTLRGRGLNTEAFF
DNA: TGTGCCAGCACCCTTAGAGGGAGGGGCCTGAACACTGAAGCTTTCTTT
size: few
D: NA
J: TRBJ1-1
V: TRBV27

CDR3: CATSRDGLVPTHEQYF
DNA: TGTGCCACCAGCAGAGATGGACTAGTCCCTACCCACGAGCAGTACTTC
size: NA
D: TRBD2
J: TRBJ2-7
V: TRBV15

CDR3: CASSPPGLAGGHNTQYF
DNA: TGTGCCAGCTCACCACCGGGGTTAGCGGGAGGGCATAATACGCAGTATTTT
size: NA
D: TRBD2
J: TRBJ2-3
V: TRBV18

CDR3: CASSGGGSNQPQHF
DNA: TGTGCCAGCTCAGGTGGGGGGAGCAATCAGCCCCAGCATTTT
size: NA
D: NA
J: TRBJ1-5
V: TRBV18

CDR3: CASSPRQGFSEQYF
DNA: TGTGCCAGCTCTCCACGACAGGGGTTCTCCGAGCAGTACTTC
size: NA
D: TRBD1
J: TRBJ2-7
V: TRBV18

CDR3: CASRKQGRYSNQPQHF
DNA: TGTGCCAGCAGAAAACAGGGCCGGTATAGCAATCAGCCCCAGCATTTT
size: NA
D: NA
J: TRBJ1-5
V: TRBV28

CDR3: CASSLDSRNTGELFF
DNA: TGCGCCAGCAGCCTGGACAGCCGGAACACCGGGGAGCTGTTTTTT
size: NA
D: NA
J: TRBJ2-2
V: TRBV4-3

CDR3: CASSHPSPRRGHGYTF
DNA: TGCGCCAGCAGCCACCCAAGCCCGAGGAGGGGTCACGGCTACACCTTC
size: many
D: NA
J: TRBJ1-2
V: TRBV4-1

CDR3: CASSGGQGTWYNEQFF
DNA: TGTGCCAGCAGTGGTGGACAGGGGACTTGGTACAATGAGCAGTTCTTC
size: NA
D: TRBD1
J: TRBJ2-1
V: TRBV6-1